The rows below give T cell receptor beta chains drawn from one sample of a study of a mutant IDH1 vaccine in newly diagnosed glioma. These receptors' antigens are unknown. The assay was immunoSEQ multiplex PCR, and TCRdb's table has in-frame clones only and misses some. The sample shows some 33,000 clones, around four fifths of them seen only once. The sequencing used PBMCs, collected from a glioma patient whose treatment included an IDH1 peptide vaccine. These receptors were collected from a woman aged 35 to 49 with glioma. Both conserved end residues are part of each CDR3. A D gene is named only where the DNA matches it firmly. The size field is filled for only some rows; it gives once, few, many or a size class.

clone_size | d_call | j_call | v_call | cdr3_nt | cdr3_aa
- | - | TRBJ2-1 | TRBV29-1 | TGCAGCCCTGGGGTGGGGGGCAATGAGCAGTTCTTC | CSPGVGGNEQFF
few | TRBD1 | TRBJ1-1 | TRBV13 | TGTGCCAGCAGTTATACAGGGGCGGACACTGAAGCTTTCTTT | CASSYTGADTEAFF
few | - | TRBJ2-1 | TRBV18 | TGTGCCAGCTCACCCACAGGGTACAATGAGCAGTTCTTC | CASSPTGYNEQFF
- | - | TRBJ1-1 | TRBV2 | TGTGCCAGCCTCGTAGCCCCGGGGAACACTGAAGCTTTCTTT | CASLVAPGNTEAFF
- | - | TRBJ2-5 | TRBV19 | TGTGCCAGTAGCTTAGGACCCCGCTCGGAGACCCAGTACTTC | CASSLGPRSETQYF
- | - | TRBJ2-2 | TRBV4-1 | TGCGCCAGCAGCCAAGTGGGATGGCGCGGGGAGCTGTTTTTT | CASSQVGWRGELFF
once | - | TRBJ1-1 | TRBV7-2 | TGTGCCAGCAGCTTAGCTTCCTGGACCAACACTGAAGCTTTCTTT | CASSLASWTNTEAFF
- | TRBD1 | TRBJ2-7 | TRBV13 | TGTGCCAGCAGCTCCACAGGGGCCTCCTCCTCCTACGAGCAGTACTTC | CASSSTGASSSYEQYF
- | - | TRBJ1-1 | TRBV29-1 | TGCAGCGTTGGGGGCCCGGGGAGCACTGAAGCTTTCTTT | CSVGGPGSTEAFF
- | - | TRBJ1-1 | TRBV12-5 | TGTGCTAGTGGTTTGAGAGGGTGGACTGAAGCTTTCTTT | CASGLRGWTEAFF
- | TRBD2 | TRBJ2-5 | TRBV11-1 | TGTGCCAGCAGCCCTGGACTAGCGGGGGGCCCAAAGACCCAGTACTTC | CASSPGLAGGPKTQYF
- | - | TRBJ2-1 | TRBV7-2 | TGTGCCAGCAGCTTAGACCTGTTCTCCAATGAGCAGTTCTTC | CASSLDLFSNEQFF
- | - | TRBJ1-2 | TRBV12-2 | TGTGCAAGTCGTTTCCGGGGGGCCAGGGCTGGCTACACCTTC | CASRFRGARAGYTF
once | - | TRBJ2-3 | TRBV5-4 | TGTGCCAGCAGCTTAGGGGGGGGATCAGATACGCAGTATTTT | CASSLGGGSDTQYF
- | - | TRBJ2-3 | TRBV18 | TGTGCCAGCTCACCAAGCAGCACAGATACGCAGTATTTT | CASSPSSTDTQYF
- | TRBD2 | TRBJ2-3 | TRBV5-1 | TGCGCCAGCAGCCCCGCTAGCGGGGGGAGCACAGATACGCAGTATTTT | CASSPASGGSTDTQYF
- | TRBD1 | TRBJ2-5 | TRBV4-3 | TGCGCCAGCAGCCCCCGGGACAGGAACCAAGAGACCCAGTACTTC | CASSPRDRNQETQYF
- | - | TRBJ1-3 | TRBV7-9 | TGTGCCAGCAGCTTAGCGGGGGGCTCTGGAAACACCATATATTTT | CASSLAGGSGNTIYF
- | - | TRBJ1-5 | TRBV5-1 | TGCGCCAGCAGCTTGGACAGGTATCAGCCCCAGCATTTT | CASSLDRYQPQHF
- | - | TRBJ1-5 | TRBV18 | TGTGCCAGCTCACAAAGCATGAGTAGTAGTCAGCCCCAGCATTTT | CASSQSMSSSQPQHF
- | - | TRBJ2-2 | TRBV7-8 | TGTGCCAGCAGCTACCGGGACTCCACCGGGGAGCTGTTTTTT | CASSYRDSTGELFF
- | - | TRBJ1-1 | TRBV2 | TGTGCCAAAAGCAGGGAGACGAAGACTGAAGCTTTCTTT | CAKSRETKTEAFF
few | - | TRBJ1-2 | TRBV5-1 | TGCGCCAGCAGCTTGGAACCCTCTAACTATGGCTACACCTTC | CASSLEPSNYGYTF
- | TRBD1 | TRBJ2-7 | TRBV19 | TGTGCCAGTAGGAGGTATCACGGGACAGGGAAGTCCTACGAGCAGTACTTC | CASRRYHGTGKSYEQYF
- | TRBD1 | TRBJ1-1 | TRBV7-8 | TGTGCCAGCAGCTCGACAGGGGGTGACACTGAAGCTTTCTTT | CASSSTGGDTEAFF
few | TRBD1 | TRBJ1-6 | TRBV5-1 | TGCGCCAGCAGCTGGGGACAGGGAAATTCACCCCTCCACTTT | CASSWGQGNSPLHF
few | TRBD1 | TRBJ1-1 | TRBV27 | TGTGCCAGCAGTTTAGACAGGGCTCCTAGCACTGAAGCTTTCTTT | CASSLDRAPSTEAFF
- | - | TRBJ1-4 | TRBV23-1 | TGCGCCAGCAGCCTGTGCAGAACTAATGAAAAACTGTTTTTT | CASSLCRTNEKLFF
- | TRBD1 | TRBJ1-2 | TRBV5-1 | TGCGCCAGCACCGTGGGGGGGACAGATGATTATGGCTACACCTTC | CASTVGGTDDYGYTF
- | - | TRBJ2-3 | TRBV6-5 | TGTGCCAGCAGTAGCAGGCTCACAGATACGCAGTATTTT | CASSSRLTDTQYF
- | TRBD1 | TRBJ2-7 | TRBV7-9 | TGTGCCAGCAGCCCATTCCGGGACAGGGGTTGGGAGCAGTACTTC | CASSPFRDRGWEQYF
- | - | TRBJ2-5 | TRBV7-2 | TGTGCCAGCACCACGGGACTTGGTGAGGAGACCCAGTACTTC | CASTTGLGEETQYF
- | TRBD1 | TRBJ2-3 | TRBV6-1 | TGTGCCAGCAGTGAAGAGGGACAGGGCGCAGATACGCAGTATTTT | CASSEEGQGADTQYF
- | - | TRBJ1-2 | TRBV30 | TGTGCCTGGGACCAGGGAGGAGGCTACACCTTC | CAWDQGGGYTF
- | - | TRBJ2-1 | TRBV7-6 | TGTGCCAGCAGCTCTAAAGGGGGGGCCTACAATGAGCAGTTCTTC | CASSSKGGAYNEQFF
- | - | TRBJ2-1 | TRBV2 | TGTGCCAGCACCGAGGGCAATGAGCAGTTCTTC | CASTEGNEQFF
- | TRBD1 | TRBJ1-6 | TRBV30 | TGTGCCTGGAGACGGGACAGGGATTCACCCCTCCACTTT | CAWRRDRDSPLHF
- | TRBD1 | TRBJ2-7 | TRBV15 | TGTGCCACCAGCAGACAGGGGGCGGTCGAGCAGTACTTC | CATSRQGAVEQYF
- | - | TRBJ1-1 | TRBV5-1 | TGCGCCAGCAGCTATGACTGGGTGGAGAAAGCTTTCTTT | CASSYDWVEKAFF
- | TRBD2 | TRBJ2-3 | TRBV2 | TGTGCCAGCAGCCGGGACCCGGGGACTAGTACGCAGTATTTT | CASSRDPGTSTQYF
- | - | TRBJ2-5 | TRBV7-2 | TGTGCCAGCAGCCCCCTAGGTAGAGGCGAGACCCAGTACTTC | CASSPLGRGETQYF
- | TRBD1 | TRBJ1-2 | TRBV9 | TGTGCCAGCAGCGTCTCCTCCAGAGGACAGGATACTAACTATGGCTACACCTTC | CASSVSSRGQDTNYGYTF
- | TRBD2 | TRBJ2-1 | TRBV5-1 | TGCGCCAGCAGCCTTCAACTAGCGGGGTCGTACAATGAGCAGTTCTTC | CASSLQLAGSYNEQFF
- | - | TRBJ2-2 | TRBV11-3 | TGTGCCAGCAGCTCACTAGACACCGGGGAGCTGTTTTTT | CASSSLDTGELFF
- | - | TRBJ2-3 | TRBV15 | TGTGCCACCAGCAGAGATCCACTAGCAGATACGCAGTATTTT | CATSRDPLADTQYF
- | - | TRBJ2-7 | TRBV15 | TGTGCCACCAGCAGATCTAGGGGTAGTAGTGACGAGCAGTACTTC | CATSRSRGSSDEQYF
- | - | TRBJ2-4 | TRBV6-6 | TGTGCCAGCATTGAGGGTGAGAAAAACATTCAGTACTTC | CASIEGEKNIQYF
- | - | TRBJ2-5 | TRBV29-1 | TGCAGCGCATCCTTAGGGGAGACCCAGTACTTC | CSASLGETQYF
few | TRBD1 | TRBJ1-1 | TRBV4-1 | TGCGCCAGCAGCCTCCTTGGGGACAGCGAAGCTTTCTTT | CASSLLGDSEAFF
- | TRBD1 | TRBJ2-7 | TRBV11-1 | TGTGCCAGCAGCTTAGGGGGACAGGATCCCTACGAGCAGTACTTC | CASSLGGQDPYEQYF
- | TRBD2 | TRBJ2-5 | TRBV2 | TGTGCCAACCATCTAGCGGGCGAGACCCAGTACTTC | CANHLAGETQYF
- | TRBD1 | TRBJ2-7 | TRBV5-5 | TGTGCCAGCAGCCCGCGGGACAGGACCATCTCCTACGAGCAGTACTTC | CASSPRDRTISYEQYF
- | TRBD1 | TRBJ1-4 | TRBV18 | TGTGCCAGCTCACCGAATAAGGGGGCCGGGGGTAATGAAAAACTGTTTTTT | CASSPNKGAGGNEKLFF
- | TRBD2 | TRBJ2-7 | TRBV10-2 | TGCGCCAGCAGTGTAGCGGGGGGTGGTAACGAGCAGTACTTC | CASSVAGGGNEQYF
- | - | TRBJ2-7 | TRBV5-4 | TGTGCCAGCAGCTTGGCCGACCGCTCCTACGAGCAGTACTTC | CASSLADRSYEQYF
- | - | TRBJ1-1 | TRBV13 | TGTGCCAGCAGCCCCCCCCTGTGGGGGTCTGGCACTGAAGCTTTCTTT | CASSPPLWGSGTEAFF
- | TRBD2 | TRBJ2-7 | TRBV5-6 | TGTGCCAGCAGCTTACTAGCGGGGGGGCCCTACGAGCAGTACTTC | CASSLLAGGPYEQYF
- | - | TRBJ2-2 | TRBV5-1 | TGCGCCAGCAGCTTGGACAGACCGAACACCGGGGAGCTGTTTTTT | CASSLDRPNTGELFF
few | - | TRBJ1-1 | TRBV27 | TGTGCCAGCAGAGACAATTTGAACACTGAAGCTTTCTTT | CASRDNLNTEAFF